These T cell receptor beta chains were read from a single sample in a study of cytomegalovirus exposure and HLA in healthy donors. This table comes from immunoSEQ multiplex PCR, and its TCRdb copy is limited to in-frame clones, with some not included. The sample shows tens of thousands of clones, about 84% of them seen only once. Source material: PBMCs. All receptors come from a man in his fifties in good health and CMV-seronegative. CDR3s include the opening cysteine and the closing phenylalanine or tryptophan. Fields, in order: J gene, D gene, V gene, clone size, CDR3 DNA, CDR3 protein. The D gene is left open where the match is weak. Rows may omit the clone size; those that give it use once, few, many or a size class.

TRBJ2-3 TRBD2 TRBV7-9 . TGTGCCAGCAGGGAGCCAGGACTAGCGGGAGGTGATACGCAGTATTTT CASREPGLAGGDTQYF
TRBJ1-3 . TRBV7-8 . TGTGCCAGCAGCTTAGCCAGGAGGAGCAGTGGAAACACCATATATTTT CASSLARRSSGNTIYF
TRBJ2-3 TRBD2 TRBV7-9 . TGTGCCAGCAGCTTAGCAGGCGGGAGGACAGATACGCAGTATTTT CASSLAGGRTDTQYF
TRBJ2-6 . TRBV7-8 . TGTGCCAGCAGCTTATCAGGGGCCGGGGCCAACGTCCTGACTTTC CASSLSGAGANVLTF
TRBJ2-2 TRBD1 TRBV19 . TGTGCCGGTAGACAGGGGGGCGGGGAGCTGTTTTTT CAGRQGGGELFF
TRBJ2-4 . TRBV5-1 once TGCGCCAGCAATCCTTCTGGGGGCGCCAAAAACATTCAGTACTTC CASNPSGGAKNIQYF
TRBJ2-7 TRBD2 TRBV4-1 . TGCGCCAGCAGCCAAGATGGGGGGGGTCCCTACGAGCAGTACTTC CASSQDGGGPYEQYF
TRBJ1-1 . TRBV19 once TGTGCCAGTAGTAGAGGGAACACTGAAGCTTTCTTT CASSRGNTEAFF
TRBJ2-7 TRBD1 TRBV19 . TGTGCCAGTAGCCCAGGGACAGCCGTAACCTACGAGCAGTACTTC CASSPGTAVTYEQYF
TRBJ1-1 TRBD1 TRBV5-1 . TGCGCCAGCAGCCCACAGGGGATGAACACTGAAGCTTTCTTT CASSPQGMNTEAFF
TRBJ1-1 . TRBV4-3 . TGCGCCAGCAGCCGAGTAACAGGCGAAGCTGAAGCTTTCTTT CASSRVTGEAEAFF
TRBJ2-7 TRBD1 TRBV2 . TGTGCCAGCAGTCCATCCGGGACAGAGCCATACGAGCAGTACTTC CASSPSGTEPYEQYF
TRBJ2-1 . TRBV4-3 . TGCGCCAGCAGCCAAGAGGAGCGGGCGAGCTCCTACAATGAGCAGTTCTTC CASSQEERASSYNEQFF
TRBJ2-7 . TRBV18 . TGTGCCAGCTCCCCCGGTGGGGCGGCCGGCGAGCAGTACTTC CASSPGGAAGEQYF
TRBJ2-1 TRBD2 TRBV7-3 . TGTGCCAGCAGCCCCCCCGGCGGGGGGGCCTATGAGCAGTTCTTC CASSPPGGGAYEQFF
TRBJ1-1 TRBD1 TRBV6-5 . TGTGCCAGCAGTTACTCGGACAGGAGGAGAACTGAAGCTTTCTTT CASSYSDRRRTEAFF
TRBJ2-1 . TRBV18 . TGTGCCAGCTCACCCCTGAATGTAGCGTTCCCTGCCTCCTACAATGAGCAGTTCTTC CASSPLNVAFPASYNEQFF
TRBJ1-2 . TRBV25-1 . TGTGCCAGCAGTGTTGGGGGCCAAAATGGCTACACCTTC CASSVGGQNGYTF
TRBJ2-1 . TRBV19 . TGTGCCAGCTCGGAAAGGGGGTGGGTCGATGAGCAGTTCTTC CASSERGWVDEQFF
TRBJ2-1 TRBD2 TRBV9 . TGTGCCAGCAGCGTAGCTACACCGGGAGGTTGGAATGAGCAGTTCTTC CASSVATPGGWNEQFF
TRBJ2-7 . TRBV4-3 medium-sized TGCGCCAGCAGTCAATCGAGCTCCTACGAGCAGTACTTC CASSQSSSYEQYF
TRBJ2-5 . TRBV28 . TGTGCCAGCAGTCCCATGCGTGACAGTTTGGAGACCCAGTACTTC CASSPMRDSLETQYF
TRBJ2-1 TRBD2 TRBV4-2 . TGTGCCAGCAGCCAAGATTTAACTAGCGGGAGGAATGAGCAGTTCTTC CASSQDLTSGRNEQFF
TRBJ2-7 TRBD2 TRBV19 . TGTGCCAGTAGTCCTACCGGGACTAGCGGTTCCTACGAGCAGTACTTC CASSPTGTSGSYEQYF
TRBJ1-1 . TRBV6-6 . TGTGCCAGCAGGTCGGGACAGAACACTGAAGCTTTCTTT CASRSGQNTEAFF
TRBJ1-1 . TRBV4-1 few TGCGCCAGCAGGGAGGGGAGGATGGGTCTCATGAACACTGAAGCTTTCTTT CASREGRMGLMNTEAFF
TRBJ1-1 . TRBV19 . TGTGCCAGTAGTACTATCGGGAGCACTGAAGCTTTCTTT CASSTIGSTEAFF
TRBJ2-1 TRBD2 TRBV28 few TGTGCCAGCTCCTCGCCGGGACTAACCAATGAGCAGTTCTTC CASSSPGLTNEQFF
TRBJ1-5 . TRBV6-1 once TGTGCCAGCAGTGAGGTGAGGGATCAGCCCCAGCATTTT CASSEVRDQPQHF
TRBJ1-1 . TRBV29-1 . TGCAGCGTCTTACAGATGAACACTGAAGCTTTCTTT CSVLQMNTEAFF
TRBJ2-6 . TRBV5-4 . TGTGCCAGCAGCCAAGAGGAGGGGTCTGGGGCCAACGTCCTGACTTTC CASSQEEGSGANVLTF
TRBJ1-1 . TRBV5-6 . TGTGCCAGCAGCTTGGGAGTGAACACTGAAGCTTTCTTT CASSLGVNTEAFF
TRBJ1-2 . TRBV5-4 . TGTGCCAGCAGCTTACGGTCCCACTATGGCTACACCTTC CASSLRSHYGYTF
TRBJ1-2 . TRBV5-5 . TGTGCCAGCAGCTTGGCGACAGCCAACTATGGCTACACCTTC CASSLATANYGYTF
TRBJ1-1 . TRBV6-1 . TGTGCCAGCAGTGAGAGACCGGGAGAACCAAAGAACACTGAAGCTTTCTTT CASSERPGEPKNTEAFF
TRBJ2-5 TRBD1 TRBV11-3 . TGTGCCAGCAGCCGCGGACAGGGGGCAGGAGAGACCCAGTACTTC CASSRGQGAGETQYF
TRBJ2-3 TRBD2 TRBV7-2 . TGTGCCAGCAGCCATCGGACTAGCGGGACCACAGATACGCAGTATTTT CASSHRTSGTTDTQYF
TRBJ2-1 . TRBV4-3 . TGCGCCAGCAGCCAAGAAGGGAGTTCCGGATCCTACAATGAGCAGTTCTTC CASSQEGSSGSYNEQFF
TRBJ2-4 . TRBV7-9 . TGTTCCAGCAGCACCAGCATCACCCGGGACATTCAGTACTTC CSSSTSITRDIQYF
TRBJ1-2 TRBD1 TRBV2 few TGTGCCAGCGATGGGAAGCAGGGGGCAAACTATGGCTACACCTTC CASDGKQGANYGYTF
TRBJ2-1 . TRBV7-2 once TGTGCCAGCAGCTTAGGGTCTTGGGGCAGGGACAATGAGCAGTTCTTC CASSLGSWGRDNEQFF
TRBJ1-3 . TRBV9 . TGTGCCAGCAGCGTAGGGTCAGTCTCTGGAAACACCATATATTTT CASSVGSVSGNTIYF
TRBJ2-3 . TRBV15 once TGTGCCACCAGCAGAAAATTATCCAGTGGTGCAGATACGCAGTATTTT CATSRKLSSGADTQYF
TRBJ2-3 TRBD2 TRBV10-3 . TGTGCCATCAGTGAGGGACTAGCGGGTAGCACAGATACGCAGTATTTT CAISEGLAGSTDTQYF
TRBJ1-5 . TRBV4-2 . TGTGCCAGCAGCCAAGAGTCTGGTCAGGGTCATCAGCCCCAGCATTTT CASSQESGQGHQPQHF
TRBJ1-2 TRBD1 TRBV19 few TGTGCCAGTAGTATCGACCAGGGGGCGACTGGCTACACCTTC CASSIDQGATGYTF
TRBJ2-1 TRBD2 TRBV28 . TGTGCCAGCAGTTTAGCGGGAGCTCGGGATGAGCAGTTCTTC CASSLAGARDEQFF
TRBJ1-2 . TRBV13 . TGTGCCAGCAGCTTATTGCCGGCTAACTATGGCTACACCTTC CASSLLPANYGYTF
TRBJ2-1 TRBD2 TRBV5-1 once TGCGCCAGCAGCTTGGAGGCGGGAGTGGGCAATGAGCAGTTCTTC CASSLEAGVGNEQFF
TRBJ2-2 . TRBV7-2 . TGTGCCAGCAGCTTGGGGGGGGCCAACACCGGGGAGCTGTTTTTT CASSLGGANTGELFF
TRBJ2-7 . TRBV11-2 once TGTGCCAGCAGCTTAGGCCCCGAGCAGTACTTC CASSLGPEQYF
TRBJ1-4 . TRBV4-1 . TGCGCCAGCAGCCCCGAAGTGGGGAGATATAATGAAAAACTGTTTTTT CASSPEVGRYNEKLFF
TRBJ1-1 . TRBV9 . TGTGCCAGCAGCGCCGACATGAACACTGAAGCTTTCTTT CASSADMNTEAFF
TRBJ2-1 . TRBV4-1 . TGCGCCAGCAGCCAAGATCGCAGGTGCGAGCAGTTCTTC CASSQDRRCEQFF
TRBJ2-1 TRBD2 TRBV5-1 . TGCGCCAGCAGCTACGGGACTAGCGAAAACAATGAGCAGTTCTTC CASSYGTSENNEQFF
TRBJ2-1 TRBD1 TRBV4-3 . TGCGCCAGCAGCCACGACAGGGCATCCTACAATGAGCAGTTCTTC CASSHDRASYNEQFF
TRBJ2-5 TRBD1 TRBV10-3 . TGTGCCATCAGTGGCAATCGGGACAGGGGAGAGACCCAGTACTTC CAISGNRDRGETQYF
TRBJ1-2 TRBD1 TRBV28 . TGTGCCAGCAGTTTGGACAGGGGGAGACACACCTTC CASSLDRGRHTF
TRBJ2-5 . TRBV6-6 . TGTGCCAGCAGTGCGTCCATAGAGACCCAGTACTTC CASSASIETQYF